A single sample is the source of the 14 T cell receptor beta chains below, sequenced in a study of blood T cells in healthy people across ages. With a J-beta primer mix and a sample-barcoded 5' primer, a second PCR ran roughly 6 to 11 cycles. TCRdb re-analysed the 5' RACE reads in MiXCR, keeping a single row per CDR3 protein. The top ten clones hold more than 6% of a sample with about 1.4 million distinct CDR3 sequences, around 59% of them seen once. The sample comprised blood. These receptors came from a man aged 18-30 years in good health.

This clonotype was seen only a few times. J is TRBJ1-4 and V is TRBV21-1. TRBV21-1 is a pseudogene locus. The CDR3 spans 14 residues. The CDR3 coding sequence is TGTGCCAGCAGGAAGGGGTTTACTAATGAAAAACTGTTTTTT. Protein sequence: CASRKGFTNEKLFF.

The DNA for the CDR3 is TGCGCCAGCAGCTCGGGGGAAGCGGGAGCCTACAATGAGCAGTTCTTC. This encodes CASSSGEAGAYNEQFF. This chain uses TRBV4-1 with TRBJ2-1, with 8 bases matching TRBD2. V dropped 5 bases and J dropped 2; count of bases not matched to a gene: 8. This CDR3 has 16 amino acids. Germline V gene data show CDR1 as MGHRA and CDR2 as YSYEKL.

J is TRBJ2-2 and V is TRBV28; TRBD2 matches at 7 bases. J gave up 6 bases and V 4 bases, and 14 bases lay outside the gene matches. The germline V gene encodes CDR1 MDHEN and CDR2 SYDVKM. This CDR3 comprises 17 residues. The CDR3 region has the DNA TGTGCCAGCAGTTCAGACCAGCGGGGAGGGATGTCCGGGGAGCTGTTTTTT. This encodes CASSSDQRGGMSGELFF.

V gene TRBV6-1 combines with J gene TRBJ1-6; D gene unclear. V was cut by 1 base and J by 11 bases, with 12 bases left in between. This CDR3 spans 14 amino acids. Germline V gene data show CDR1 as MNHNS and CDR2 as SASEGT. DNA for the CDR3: TGTGCCAGCAGTGAAGACGGGCTAATGGCACCCCTCCACTTT. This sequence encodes CASSEDGLMAPLHF.

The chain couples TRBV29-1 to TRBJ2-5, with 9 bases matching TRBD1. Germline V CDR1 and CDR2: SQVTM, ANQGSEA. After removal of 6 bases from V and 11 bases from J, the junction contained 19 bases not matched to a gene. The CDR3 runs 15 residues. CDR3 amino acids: CSVAGTGHSFYGQYF. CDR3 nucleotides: TGCAGCGTGGCCGGGACAGGGCACAGCTTCTACGGGCAGTACTTC.

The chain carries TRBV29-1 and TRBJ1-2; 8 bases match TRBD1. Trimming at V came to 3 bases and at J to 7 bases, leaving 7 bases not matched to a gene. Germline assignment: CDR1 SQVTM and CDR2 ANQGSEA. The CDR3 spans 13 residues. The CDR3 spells CSVEDREEGGYTF. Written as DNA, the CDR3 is TGCAGCGTTGAGGACAGGGAGGAGGGTGGCTACACCTTC.

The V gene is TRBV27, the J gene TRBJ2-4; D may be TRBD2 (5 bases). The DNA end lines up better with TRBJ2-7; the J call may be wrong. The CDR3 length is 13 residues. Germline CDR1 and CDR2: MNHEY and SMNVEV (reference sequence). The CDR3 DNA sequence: TGTGCCAGCAGCATTTTCGGAGGTAGCGAGCAGTACTTC. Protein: CASSIFGGSEQYF.

In DNA, the CDR3 is TGCAGTGCTCATGGTGATGGAGAAAACATTCAGTACTTC. Protein sequence: CSAHGDGENIQYF. The J gene is TRBJ2-4, the V gene TRBV20-1; D gene uncertain. Germline loops: CDR1 DFQATT, CDR2 SNEGSKA (reference sequence). The CDR3 is made up of 13 amino acids. V dropped 5 bases and J dropped 5 bases, with 13 bases sitting between them.

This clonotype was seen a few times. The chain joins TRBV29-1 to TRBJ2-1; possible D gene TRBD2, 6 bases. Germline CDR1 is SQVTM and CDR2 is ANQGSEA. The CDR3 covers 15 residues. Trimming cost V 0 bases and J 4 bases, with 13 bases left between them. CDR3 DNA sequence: TGCAGCGTTGAAGAGCGGGGCGGAACGTACAATGAGCAGTTCTTC. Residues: CSVEERGGTYNEQFF.

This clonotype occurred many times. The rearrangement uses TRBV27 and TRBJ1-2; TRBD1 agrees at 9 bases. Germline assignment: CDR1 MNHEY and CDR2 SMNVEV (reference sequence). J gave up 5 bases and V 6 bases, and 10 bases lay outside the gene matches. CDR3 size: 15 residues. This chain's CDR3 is CASRLDRGSFYGYTF. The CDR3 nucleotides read TGTGCCAGCAGGCTCGACAGGGGGTCCTTTTATGGCTACACCTTC.

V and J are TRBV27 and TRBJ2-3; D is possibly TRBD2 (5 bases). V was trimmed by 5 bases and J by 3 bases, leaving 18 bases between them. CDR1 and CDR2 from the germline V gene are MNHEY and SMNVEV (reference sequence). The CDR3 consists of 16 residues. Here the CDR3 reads CASSPLDGDVTDTQYF. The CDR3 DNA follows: TGTGCCAGCAGTCCCCTCGACGGGGATGTTACAGATACGCAGTATTTT.

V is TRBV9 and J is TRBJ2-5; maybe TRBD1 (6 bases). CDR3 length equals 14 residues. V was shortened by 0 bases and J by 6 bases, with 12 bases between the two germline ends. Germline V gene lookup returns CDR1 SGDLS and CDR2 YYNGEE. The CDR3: CASSVAQGRKTQYF. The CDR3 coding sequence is TGTGCCAGCAGCGTAGCACAGGGCCGGAAGACCCAGTACTTC.

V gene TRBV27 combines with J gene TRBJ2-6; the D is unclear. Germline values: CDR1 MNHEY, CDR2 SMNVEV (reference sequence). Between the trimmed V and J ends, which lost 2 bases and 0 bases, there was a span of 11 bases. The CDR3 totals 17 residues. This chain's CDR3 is CASSLTTFVSGANVLTF. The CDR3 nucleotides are TGTGCCAGCAGTTTAACGACGTTCGTCTCTGGGGCCAACGTCCTGACTTTC.

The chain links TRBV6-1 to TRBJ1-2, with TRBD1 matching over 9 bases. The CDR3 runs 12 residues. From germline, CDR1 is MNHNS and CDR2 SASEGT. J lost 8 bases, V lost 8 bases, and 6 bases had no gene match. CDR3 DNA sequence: TGTGCCAGCTGGACAGGGGTGGACGGCTACACCTTC. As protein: CASWTGVDGYTF.